The clone carrying this TCR beta chain was found once. The antigen is unknown. Only Caucasian adults living in Nashville, Tennessee made up the donor group. Only in-frame clones appear in the TCRdb table, and some are missing; sequencing was by immunoSEQ multiplex PCR. The sample has 2 million to 2.5 million clones; roughly 92% are singletons. The germline CDR1 and CDR2 sequences are MNHEY and SMNVEV (reference sequence). V lost 4 bases and J lost 7; bases outside the gene matches: 8. The CDR3 spans 14 residues. The entry originates in a study of shared clonotypes between healthy human individuals. Across the whole study: CD4 naive and memory got three plates each, CD8 naive two, CD8 memory one.

Notes on the study in general: Rarefaction demonstrated incomplete sorted-subset sequencing despite large depth.

This chain links TRBV27 with TRBJ1-2; 8 nucleotides agree with TRBD1. Sequencing was carried out using naive CD4+ T cells from PBMCs. As for subset: CD45RA+ positively selected. The sequence was collected from a man aged 18-30 years in good health. Some clones in this sample may be carry-over from other donors' samples. The CDR3: CASSSRQGLGGYTF. CDR3 in DNA: TGTGCCAGCAGTTCCCGACAGGGGCTGGGTGGCTACACCTTC.